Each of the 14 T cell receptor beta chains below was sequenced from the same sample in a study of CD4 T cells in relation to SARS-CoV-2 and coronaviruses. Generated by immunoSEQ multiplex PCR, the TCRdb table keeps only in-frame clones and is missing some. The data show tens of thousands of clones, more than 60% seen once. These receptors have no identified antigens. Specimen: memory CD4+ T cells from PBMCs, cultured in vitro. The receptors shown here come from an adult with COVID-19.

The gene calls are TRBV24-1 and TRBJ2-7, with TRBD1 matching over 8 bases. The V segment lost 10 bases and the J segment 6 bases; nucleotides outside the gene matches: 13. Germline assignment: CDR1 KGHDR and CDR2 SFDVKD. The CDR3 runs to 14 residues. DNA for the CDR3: TGTGCCACTCCCCAGGGGACAGGCTCAGGCGAGCAGTACTTC. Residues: CATPQGTGSGEQYF.

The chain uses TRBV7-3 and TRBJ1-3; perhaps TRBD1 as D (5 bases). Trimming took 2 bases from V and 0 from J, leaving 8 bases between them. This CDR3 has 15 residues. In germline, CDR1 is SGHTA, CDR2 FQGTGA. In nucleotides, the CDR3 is TGTGCCAGCAGCTTACAGGGCAGCTCTGGAAACACCATATATTTT. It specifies CASSLQGSSGNTIYF.

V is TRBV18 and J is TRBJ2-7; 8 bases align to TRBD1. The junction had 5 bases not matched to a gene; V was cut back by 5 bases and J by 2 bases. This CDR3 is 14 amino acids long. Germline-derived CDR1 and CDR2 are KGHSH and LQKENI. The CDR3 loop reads CASSAGQAPYEQYF. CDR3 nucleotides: TGTGCCAGCTCAGCGGGACAGGCCCCCTACGAGCAGTACTTC.

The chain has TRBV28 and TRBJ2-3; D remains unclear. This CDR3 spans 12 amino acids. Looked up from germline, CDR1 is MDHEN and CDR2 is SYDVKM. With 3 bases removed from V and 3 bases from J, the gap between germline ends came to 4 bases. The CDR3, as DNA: TGTGCCAGCAGTTTCGTTACAGATACGCAGTATTTT. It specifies CASSFVTDTQYF.

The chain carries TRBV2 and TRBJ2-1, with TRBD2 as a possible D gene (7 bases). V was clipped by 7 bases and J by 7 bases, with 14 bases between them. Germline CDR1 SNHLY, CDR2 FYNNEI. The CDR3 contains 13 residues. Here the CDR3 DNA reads TGTGCCAGCATGGGGGGGAGGGGGAATGAGCAGTTCTTC. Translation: CASMGGRGNEQFF.

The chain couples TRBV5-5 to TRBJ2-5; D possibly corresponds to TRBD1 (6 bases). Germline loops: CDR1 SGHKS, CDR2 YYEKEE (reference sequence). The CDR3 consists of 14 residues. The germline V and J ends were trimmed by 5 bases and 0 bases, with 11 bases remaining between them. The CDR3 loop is CASRGGANQETQYF. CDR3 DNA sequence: TGTGCCAGCAGAGGGGGAGCGAACCAAGAGACCCAGTACTTC.

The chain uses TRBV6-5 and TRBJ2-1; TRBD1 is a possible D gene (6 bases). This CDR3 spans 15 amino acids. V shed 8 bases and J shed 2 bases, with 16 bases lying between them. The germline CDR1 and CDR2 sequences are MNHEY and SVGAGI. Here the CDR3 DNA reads TGTGCCAGCGAGAGATACAGGGTCCCCTACAATGAGCAGTTCTTC. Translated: CASERYRVPYNEQFF.

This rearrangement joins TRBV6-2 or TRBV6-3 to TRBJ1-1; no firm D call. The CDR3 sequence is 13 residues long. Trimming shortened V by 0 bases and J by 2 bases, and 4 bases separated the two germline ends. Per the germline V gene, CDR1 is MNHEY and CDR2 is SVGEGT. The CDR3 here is CASSYSDNTEAFF. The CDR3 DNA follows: TGTGCCAGCAGTTACTCGGACAACACTGAAGCTTTCTTT.

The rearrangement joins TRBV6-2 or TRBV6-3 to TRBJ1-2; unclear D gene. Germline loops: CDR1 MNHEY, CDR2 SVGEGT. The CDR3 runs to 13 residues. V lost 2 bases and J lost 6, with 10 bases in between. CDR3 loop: CASSYGYSDGYTF. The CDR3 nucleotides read TGTGCCAGCAGTTACGGCTATAGTGATGGCTACACCTTC.

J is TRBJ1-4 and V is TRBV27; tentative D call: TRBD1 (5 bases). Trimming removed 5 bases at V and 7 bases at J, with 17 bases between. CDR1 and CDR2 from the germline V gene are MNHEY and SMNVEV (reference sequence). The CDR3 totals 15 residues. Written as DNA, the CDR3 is TGTGCCAGCAGTCCACGACCCCACGGGGGTGAAAAACTGTTTTTT. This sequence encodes CASSPRPHGGEKLFF.

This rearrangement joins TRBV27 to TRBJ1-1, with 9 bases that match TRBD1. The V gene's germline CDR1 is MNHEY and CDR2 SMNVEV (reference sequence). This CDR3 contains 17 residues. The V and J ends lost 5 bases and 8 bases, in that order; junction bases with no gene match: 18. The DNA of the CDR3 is TGTGCCAGCAGTCATTCCATCATCTCGACAGGGGGTAGGGAAGCTTTCTTT. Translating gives CASSHSIISTGGREAFF.

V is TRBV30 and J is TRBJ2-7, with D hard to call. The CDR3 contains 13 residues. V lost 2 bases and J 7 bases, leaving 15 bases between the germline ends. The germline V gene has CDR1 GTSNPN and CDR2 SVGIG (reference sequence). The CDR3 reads CAWSSPLFWEQYF. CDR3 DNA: TGTGCCTGGAGTTCCCCTTTATTCTGGGAGCAGTACTTC.

CDR3 bases: TGTGCCAGCAGCTTGTTGGTCGTCGGGGACGCTTTCTTT. This codes for CASSLLVVGDAFF. This chain connects TRBV5-6 to TRBJ1-1; D might be TRBD1 (5 bases). The germline V and J ends were trimmed by 1 base and 11 bases, with 15 bases remaining between them. CDR1 is SGHDT and CDR2 is YYEEEE in the germline V gene. CDR3 length equals 13 residues.

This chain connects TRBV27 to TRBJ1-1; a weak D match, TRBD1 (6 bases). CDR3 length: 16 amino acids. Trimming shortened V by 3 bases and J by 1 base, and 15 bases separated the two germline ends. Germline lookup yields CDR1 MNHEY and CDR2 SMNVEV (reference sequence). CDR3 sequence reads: CASSFGWAGENTEAFF. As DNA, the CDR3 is TGTGCCAGCAGTTTCGGATGGGCAGGGGAGAACACTGAAGCTTTCTTT.